This record looks at one T cell receptor beta chain sequence and its context. 60 Vbeta and 13 Jbeta primers were used in PCR. Sequencing was performed with immunoSEQ multiplex PCR; in TCRdb, only in-frame clones are kept and a portion is missing. The data hold 75,000 to 100,000 clones, with 70% to 80% observed a single time. Trimming took 7 bases from V and 4 from J; bases not matched to a gene: 9. Germline loops: CDR1 SGHRS, CDR2 YFSETQ. This CDR3 contains 15 residues. This sample is drawn from a study of cytomegalovirus exposure and HLA in healthy donors. This TCR was sampled from a man aged 25-45 years in good health and CMV-seronegative. What was sequenced was PBMCs. The chain employs TRBV5-1 and TRBJ2-3; 10 bases line up with TRBD2. CDR3 sequence: CASQMSGGASDTQYF. Here the CDR3 DNA reads TGCGCCAGCCAAATGAGCGGGGGGGCCTCAGATACGCAGTATTTT.